The entry below describes one T cell receptor beta chain. This clonotype is a singleton in its sample. Its antigen has not been determined. No base-level quality is on record; no much larger clone is a single base apart. A single read is weak support. This specimen's treatment or condition label, interpreted: roughly 10-day PBMC culture with coronavirus spike peptide pools or control peptides (ViraFEST assay). The ViraFEST assay, used in the study, expanded antigen-specific T cells with peptide pools and then identified the expanded clonotypes through TCR sequencing. The convalescent patients' positive SARS-CoV-2 PCR tests were from March to December 2020, which was before the Alpha, Beta and Delta variants emerged in the United States. About 2 million PBMCs per well were cultured in IMDM with approximately 5% human AB serum and approximately 9.8 IU/ml IL-2, plus 10 ug/ml peptide pools. Half of the culture medium was replaced with fresh IL-2-containing medium on days 3 and 7. CD4+ T cells were isolated after about 10 days of culture through negative selection using the EasySep CD4+ T cell isolation kit. Ficoll-Paque Plus gradient centrifugation was used to isolate PBMCs from whole blood, and the isolated PBMCs were then either used fresh or cryopreserved at -140C. Each culture condition was generally run in triplicate wells.

Based on the germline V gene (reference sequence), the CDR1 and CDR2 sequences are LNHDA and SQIVND. Spanning cysteine to phenylalanine, the CDR3 consists of 14 amino acids. The retained sequence is limited to the CDR3, 42 bases, with the frame set at the first base. Deletion took 3 bases off V and 5 bases off J, with a span of 14 bases between the germline ends. Receptors were amplified or captured by PCR. At the Johns Hopkins FTIC core, DNA from the cultured CD4+ T cells underwent TCR sequencing with the Oncomine TCR Beta short-read assay. The QIAamp micro DNA kit was used to extract genomic DNA from the cultured CD4+ T cells. Oncomine TCR Beta libraries made from cultured CD4+ T cells were pooled using unique dual indexes and sequenced on an Illumina iSeq 100. Concerning the study's data processing: Non-productive sequences were removed, and CDR3s not starting with C, not ending with F or W, or shorter than 7 amino acids were discarded. The MANAFEST web application was used to identify antigen-specific clonotypes by comparing peptide-stimulated wells against reference wells and other culture wells. Positive clones required FDR below 0.05, an odds ratio above 5, and productive frequency above 0.1% in at least two of three replicate wells. Cross-reactive clonotypes were defined as significantly expanded in both SARS-CoV-2 spike wells and at least one common cold coronavirus spike condition. Levenshtein distances (stringdist) and unrooted phylogenetic trees (ape) in R version 3.6.1 were used to assess CDR3 homology. The public reads were reprocessed in TCRdb via fastp at Q25 and MiXCR, keeping in-frame beta chains. Each entry is one CDR3 protein sequence, shown with its most common DNA and genes. These V and J calls are TCRdb output, not the study's own analysis. This sample comprises about 15,000 distinct CDR3 sequences, approximately 40% of them detected only once. The ten largest clones capture roughly 5.3% of the sample.

This sample was included in a study of vaccination and CD4 T cells after COVID-19 (dated by TCRdb to between 2021 and 2022). About the investigation overall: SARS-CoV-2 positivity had been established in the convalescent patients by nasal swab PCR, and mild disease was recorded in roughly 10 of these patients and severe disease in one. Six males and four females were included in the convalescent cohort, with two Hispanic individuals, seven Caucasians, two Asians and one multiracial person represented. Two doses of either the Pfizer-BioNTech BNT162b2 vaccine (n=8) or the Moderna mRNA-1273 vaccine (n=2) were administered to participants. Post-COVID blood samples were collected from convalescent patients a median of around 100 days after diagnosis, with a range of about 30 to 161 days. The time from the second vaccine dose to post-vaccine blood sampling had a median of roughly 70 days and ranged from about 12 to 250 days. For stimulating the cultures, overlapping spike peptide pools were used, derived from SARS-CoV-2 as well as from the common cold coronaviruses HCoV-NL63, HCoV-OC43 and HCoV-229E. Control cultures used a CEFX viral epitope pool as positive control, an HIV-1 Nef peptide pool as negative control, or no peptide. The spike-specific CD4+ TCR repertoire was compared before and after mRNA vaccination in over nine COVID-19 convalescent patients and a handful of infection-naive healthy vaccine recipients. Study-level results and caveats: Among convalescent patients, a median about 87% of the SARS-CoV-2-reactive clones seen after vaccination appeared only after vaccination, which suggests priming specific to the vaccine. In convalescent patients, nearly all vaccine-specific clones (304 of 307) were found to be mono-reactive for SARS-CoV-2 spike rather than cross-reactive with common cold coronaviruses. Relatively few convalescent patients were included in the study, and early timepoints after natural infection were not analyzed. An increase in the median number of SARS-CoV-2-reactive clonotypes from 21 after infection to 38 after vaccination was observed, but the change was not found to be significant.

The chain joins TRBV19 to TRBJ2-7; a tentative D call is TRBD1 (5 bases match). The sequence was obtained from a human donor who had recovered from COVID-19. This sample comprised CD4+ T cells from blood, cultured in vitro, obtained before SARS-CoV-2 vaccination. The CDR3 reads as follows: CASSIPGLFDEQYF. The DNA sequence follows: TGTGCCAGTAGTATTCCAGGGTTGTTCGACGAGCAGTACTTC. Reference TRBV19 and TRBJ2-7 genes cover what lies past the CDR3, so the full variable domain is DGGITQSPKYLFRKEGQNVTLSCEQNLNHDAMYWYRQDPGQGLRLIYYSQIVNDFQKGDIAEGYSVSREKKESFPLTVTSAQKNPTAFYLCASSIPGLFDEQYFGPGTRLTVT.